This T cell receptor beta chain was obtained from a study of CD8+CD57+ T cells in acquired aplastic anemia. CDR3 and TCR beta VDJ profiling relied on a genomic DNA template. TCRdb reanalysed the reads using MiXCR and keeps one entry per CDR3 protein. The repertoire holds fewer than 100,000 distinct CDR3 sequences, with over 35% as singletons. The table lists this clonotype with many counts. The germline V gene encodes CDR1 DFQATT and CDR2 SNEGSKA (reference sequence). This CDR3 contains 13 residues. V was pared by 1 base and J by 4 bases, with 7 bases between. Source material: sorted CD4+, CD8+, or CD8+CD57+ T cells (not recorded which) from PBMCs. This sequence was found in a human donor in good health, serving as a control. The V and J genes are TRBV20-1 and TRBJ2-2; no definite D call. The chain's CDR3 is CSARGWSTGELFF. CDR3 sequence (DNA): TGCAGTGCTAGAGGGTGGAGCACCGGGGAGCTGTTTTTT.